This T cell receptor (beta chain) was identified in a study of radiation and T cells in renal cell carcinoma. Some clones are missing from TCRdb's copy, which holds only in-frame ones; the method was immunoSEQ multiplex PCR. Among approximately 94,000 clones listed, 65% to 85% were seen once. This CDR3 is 15 amino acids long. Germline assignment: CDR1 SGHRS and CDR2 YFSETQ. Trimming left V 1 base short and J 0 bases short, with 8 bases between. The study's findings and limits: Top tumor clonotypes rose in blood 2 weeks post-radiation, then contracted. No pretreatment tumor biopsies were available for baseline clonotypes.

Concerning this clone itself: No antigen is known for it.

The time point here: baseline pretreatment blood. The treatment denotes: 15 Gy SBRT to primary tumor, nephrectomy 4 weeks later. This specimen was blood, taken from a patient whose treatment included radiotherapy and nephrectomy. The J gene is TRBJ1-3, the V gene TRBV5-1, with a weak D call TRBD1 (6 bases). The source of this sequence is a man aged 60-69 years with renal cell carcinoma. CDR3 loop: CASSLTGNSGNTIYF. CDR3 sequence (DNA): TGCGCCAGCAGCTTGACAGGGAACTCTGGAAACACCATATATTTT.